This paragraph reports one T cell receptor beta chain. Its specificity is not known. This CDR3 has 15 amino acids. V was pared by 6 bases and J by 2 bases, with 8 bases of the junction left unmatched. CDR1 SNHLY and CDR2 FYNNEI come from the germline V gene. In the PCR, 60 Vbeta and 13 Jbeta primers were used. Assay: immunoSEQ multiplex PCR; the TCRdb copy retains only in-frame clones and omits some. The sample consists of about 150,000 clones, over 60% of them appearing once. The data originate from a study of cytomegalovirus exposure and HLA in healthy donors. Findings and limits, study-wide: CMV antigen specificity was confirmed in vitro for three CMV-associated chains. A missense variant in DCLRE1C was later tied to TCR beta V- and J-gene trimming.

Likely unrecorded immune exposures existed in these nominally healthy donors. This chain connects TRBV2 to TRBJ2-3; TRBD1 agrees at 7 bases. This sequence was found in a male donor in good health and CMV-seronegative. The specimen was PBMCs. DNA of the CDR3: TGTGCCAGCAGGCCGGGACAGCATAACACAGATACGCAGTATTTT. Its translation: CASRPGQHNTDTQYF.